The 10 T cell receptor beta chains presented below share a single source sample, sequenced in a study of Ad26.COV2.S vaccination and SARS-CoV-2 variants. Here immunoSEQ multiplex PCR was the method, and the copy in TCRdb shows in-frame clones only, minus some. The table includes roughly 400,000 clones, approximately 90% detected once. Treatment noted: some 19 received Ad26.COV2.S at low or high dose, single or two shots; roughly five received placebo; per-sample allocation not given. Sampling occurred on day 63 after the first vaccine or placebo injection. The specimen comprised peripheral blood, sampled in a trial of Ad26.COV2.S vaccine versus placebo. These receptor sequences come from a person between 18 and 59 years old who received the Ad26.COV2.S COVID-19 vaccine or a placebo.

CDR3 sequence reads: CASSFVPGDSANVLTF. In DNA, the CDR3 is TGTGCCAGCAGTTTTGTCCCAGGGGACTCCGCCAACGTCCTGACTTTC. The chain recombines TRBV28 with TRBJ2-6; D may match TRBD1 or TRBD2 (6 bases each). V dropped 3 bases and J dropped 7 bases, with 16 bases sitting between them. The CDR3 totals 16 residues. The V gene's germline CDR1 is MDHEN and CDR2 SYDVKM. The variable domain in full, completed from reference TRBV28 and TRBJ2-6, reads DVKVTQSSRYLVKRTGEKVFLECVQDMDHENMFWYRQDPGLGLRLIYFSYDVKMKEKGDIPEGYSVSREKKERFSLILESASTNQTSMYLCASSFVPGDSANVLTFGAGSRLTVL.

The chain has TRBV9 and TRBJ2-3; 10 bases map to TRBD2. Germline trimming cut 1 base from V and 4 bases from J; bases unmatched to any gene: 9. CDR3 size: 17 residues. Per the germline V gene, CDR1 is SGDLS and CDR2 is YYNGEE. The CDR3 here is CASSVLGSGGLADTQYF. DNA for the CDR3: TGTGCCAGCAGCGTACTAGGTAGCGGGGGGCTCGCAGATACGCAGTATTTT.

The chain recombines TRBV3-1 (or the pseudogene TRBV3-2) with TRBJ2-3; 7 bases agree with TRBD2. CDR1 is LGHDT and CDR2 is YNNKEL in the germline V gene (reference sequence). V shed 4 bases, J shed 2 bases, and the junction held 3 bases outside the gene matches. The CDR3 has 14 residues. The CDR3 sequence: CASSLRGYTDTQYF. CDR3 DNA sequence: TGTGCCAGCAGCCTGCGGGGGTACACAGATACGCAGTATTTT.

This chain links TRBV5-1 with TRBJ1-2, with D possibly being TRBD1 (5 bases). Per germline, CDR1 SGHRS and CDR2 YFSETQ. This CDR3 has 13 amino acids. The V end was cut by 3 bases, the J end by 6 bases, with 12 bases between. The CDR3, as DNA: TGCGCCAGCAGCTCCGGGACCGATAATGGCTACACCTTC. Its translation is CASSSGTDNGYTF.

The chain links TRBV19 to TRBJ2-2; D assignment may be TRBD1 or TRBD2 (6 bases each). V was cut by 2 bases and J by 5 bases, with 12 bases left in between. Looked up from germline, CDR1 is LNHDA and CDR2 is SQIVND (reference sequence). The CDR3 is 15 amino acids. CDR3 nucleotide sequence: TGTGCCAGTAGTATACCGGGGGCGTTGACCGGGGAGCTGTTTTTT. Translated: CASSIPGALTGELFF. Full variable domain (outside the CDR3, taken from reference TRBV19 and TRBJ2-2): DGGITQSPKYLFRKEGQNVTLSCEQNLNHDAMYWYRQDPGQGLRLIYYSQIVNDFQKGDIAEGYSVSREKKESFPLTVTSAQKNPTAFYLCASSIPGALTGELFFGEGSRLTVL.

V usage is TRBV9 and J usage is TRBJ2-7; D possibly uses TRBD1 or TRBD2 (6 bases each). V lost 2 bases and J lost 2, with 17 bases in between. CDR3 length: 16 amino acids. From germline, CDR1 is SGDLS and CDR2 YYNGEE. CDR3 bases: TGTGCCAGCAGCGTCCCTTTGAGGGGGGTACCCTACGAGCAGTACTTC. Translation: CASSVPLRGVPYEQYF.

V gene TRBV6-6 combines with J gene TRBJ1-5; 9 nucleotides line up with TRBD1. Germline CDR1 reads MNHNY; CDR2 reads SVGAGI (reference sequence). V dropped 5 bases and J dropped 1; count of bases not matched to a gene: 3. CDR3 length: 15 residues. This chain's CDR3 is CASSTGGGSNQPQHF. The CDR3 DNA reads TGTGCCAGCAGTACAGGGGGCGGGAGCAATCAGCCCCAGCATTTT.

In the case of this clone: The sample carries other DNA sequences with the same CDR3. CDR3 DNA sequence: TGTGCCAGCAGTTTAGATAGCAATCAGCCCCAGCATTTT. It encodes CASSLDSNQPQHF. The V gene is TRBV27, the J gene TRBJ1-5; no clear D. The CDR3 loop spans 13 amino acids. V was clipped by 2 bases and J by 0 bases, with 2 bases between them. Germline V gene lookup returns CDR1 MNHEY and CDR2 SMNVEV (reference sequence).

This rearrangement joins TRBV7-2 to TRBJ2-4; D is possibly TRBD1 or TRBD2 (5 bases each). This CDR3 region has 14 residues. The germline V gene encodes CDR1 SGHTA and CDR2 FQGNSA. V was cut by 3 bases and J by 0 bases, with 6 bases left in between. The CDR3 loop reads CASSLGVAKNIQYF. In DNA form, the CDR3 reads TGTGCCAGCAGCTTGGGGGTAGCCAAAAACATTCAGTACTTC.

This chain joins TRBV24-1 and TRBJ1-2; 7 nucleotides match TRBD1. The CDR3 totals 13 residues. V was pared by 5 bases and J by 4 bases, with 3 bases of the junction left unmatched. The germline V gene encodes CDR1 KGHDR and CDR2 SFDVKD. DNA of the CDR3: TGTGCCACCAGTGGGGGACAGTTCTATGGCTACACCTTC. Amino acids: CATSGGQFYGYTF.